This entry is about one TCR beta chain. Methods used by the authors: Scientists estimated how many nucleated cells there were by amplifying reference gene primers. Using immunoSEQ multiplex PCR, the repertoire was profiled, and TCRdb retains in-frame clones only, with some absent. V, J and clone size were drawn from that table, and D and trimming were deduced from the DNA. The repertoire consists of 150,000 to 200,000 clones, with around 82% occurring once and the leading ten covering approximately 14%. These data belong to a study of blood T cell repertoires in COVID-19. Study at large: Researchers got acute and convalescent COVID-19 samples from the United States, Italy and Spain. From T cells, B-cell-depleted T cells, or PBMCs came the material, which was cDNA or gDNA.

V lost 7 bases, J lost 3 bases, and 15 bases lay in between. Per the germline V gene, CDR1 is MNHEY and CDR2 is SMNVEV (reference sequence). The CDR3 is 14 amino acids. This TCR was sampled from a man younger than 35 with active or convalescent COVID-19. The chain combines TRBV27 with TRBJ1-1; maybe TRBD1 (5 bases). Sequencing was done on a sample of peripheral blood. The CDR3 is CASTMGGSYTEAFF. CDR3 coding DNA: TGTGCCAGCACGATGGGGGGGTCGTACACTGAAGCTTTCTTT.